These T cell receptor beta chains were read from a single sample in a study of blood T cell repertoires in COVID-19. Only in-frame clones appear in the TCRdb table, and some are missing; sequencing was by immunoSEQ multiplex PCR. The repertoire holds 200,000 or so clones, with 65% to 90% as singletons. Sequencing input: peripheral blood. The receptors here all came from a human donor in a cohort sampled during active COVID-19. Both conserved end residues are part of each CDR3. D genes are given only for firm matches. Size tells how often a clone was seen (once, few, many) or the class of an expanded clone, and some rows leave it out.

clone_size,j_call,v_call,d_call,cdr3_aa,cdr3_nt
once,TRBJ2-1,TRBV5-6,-,CASSFLGSSYNEQFF,TGTGCCAGCAGCTTCCTCGGGAGTTCCTACAATGAGCAGTTCTTC
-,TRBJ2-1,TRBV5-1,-,CASSFGSAGEQFF,TGCGCCAGCAGCTTCGGTTCGGCGGGTGAGCAGTTCTTC
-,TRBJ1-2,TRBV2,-,CASAPHGVGYTF,TGTGCCAGCGCGCCACACGGGGTTGGCTACACCTTC
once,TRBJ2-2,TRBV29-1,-,CSVRGGKTNTGELFF,TGCAGCGTCAGGGGAGGGAAAACGAACACCGGGGAGCTGTTTTTT
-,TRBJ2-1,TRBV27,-,CASSFGGIYNEQFF,TGTGCCAGCAGTTTCGGGGGTATCTACAATGAGCAGTTCTTC
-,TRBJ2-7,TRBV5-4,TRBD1,CASSWDRDEQYF,TGTGCCAGCAGCTGGGACAGGGACGAGCAGTACTTC
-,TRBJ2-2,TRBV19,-,CASSIAGLTGELFF,TGTGCCAGTAGTATTGCGGGGCTCACCGGGGAGCTGTTTTTT
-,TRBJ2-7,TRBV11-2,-,CASSPRTGSTREQYF,TGTGCCAGCAGCCCTCGTACAGGGTCGACGAGGGAGCAGTACTTC
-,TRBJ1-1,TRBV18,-,CASSPRGRLNTEAFF,TGTGCCAGCTCACCACGGGGGCGGTTGAACACTGAAGCTTTCTTT
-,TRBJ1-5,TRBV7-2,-,CASSTYPGPQPQHF,TGTGCCAGCAGCACGTACCCAGGGCCTCAGCCCCAGCATTTT
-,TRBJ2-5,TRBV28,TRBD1,CASSAGTGPETQYF,TGTGCCAGCAGTGCCGGGACAGGGCCAGAGACCCAGTACTTC
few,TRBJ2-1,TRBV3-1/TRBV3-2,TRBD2,CASSGGTSGRRNNEQFF,TGTGCCAGCAGCGGCGGGACTAGCGGGAGGAGGAACAATGAGCAGTTCTTC
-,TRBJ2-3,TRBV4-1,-,CASSQLQGGTDTQYF,TGCGCCAGCAGCCAACTACAGGGCGGCACAGATACGCAGTATTTT
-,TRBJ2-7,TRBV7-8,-,CATGGSNYEQYF,TGTGCCACTGGCGGAAGTAACTACGAGCAGTACTTC
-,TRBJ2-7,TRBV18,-,CASSPLEGNGEQYF,TGTGCCAGCTCACCTCTTGAGGGTAATGGCGAGCAGTACTTC
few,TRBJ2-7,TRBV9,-,CASSSNPRAPYEQYF,TGTGCCAGCAGCTCAAATCCGCGGGCCCCCTACGAGCAGTACTTC
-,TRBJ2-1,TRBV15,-,CATSRDPGQSEQFF,TGTGCCACCAGCAGAGACCCTGGGCAAAGTGAGCAGTTCTTC
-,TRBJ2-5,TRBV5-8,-,CASSSPPVREETQYF,TGTGCCAGCAGCTCCCCACCCGTGCGAGAAGAGACCCAGTACTTC
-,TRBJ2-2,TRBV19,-,CASSIFRVRNTGELFF,TGTGCCAGTAGTATTTTCCGTGTTAGGAACACCGGGGAGCTGTTTTTT
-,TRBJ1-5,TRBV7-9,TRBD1,CASSPGQGIGPQHF,TGTGCCAGCAGCCCGGGACAGGGCATAGGGCCCCAGCATTTT
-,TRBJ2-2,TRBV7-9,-,CASSSHRSDFSSGELFF,TGTGCCAGCAGCTCCCACCGATCGGACTTTAGCTCCGGGGAGCTGTTTTTT
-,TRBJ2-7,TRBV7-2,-,CASSLRRGYEQYF,TGTGCCAGCAGCTTAAGGCGCGGATACGAGCAGTACTTC
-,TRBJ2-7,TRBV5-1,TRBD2,CASSARTSGSLEYF,TGCGCCAGCAGCGCCCGGACTAGCGGGAGTCTTGAGTACTTC
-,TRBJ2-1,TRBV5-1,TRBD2,CASSPRGLAGEGDEQFF,TGCGCCAGCAGCCCGAGAGGACTAGCGGGCGAGGGCGATGAGCAGTTCTTC
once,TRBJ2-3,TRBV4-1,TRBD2,CASSQPTSGRHTQYF,TGCGCCAGCAGCCAACCGACTAGCGGGAGGCATACGCAGTATTTT
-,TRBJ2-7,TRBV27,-,CASSLAATGNYEQYF,TGTGCCAGCAGTCTGGCAGCGACAGGAAACTACGAGCAGTACTTC
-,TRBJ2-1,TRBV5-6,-,CASGVADRPYNEQFF,TGTGCCAGCGGGGTAGCGGATCGGCCCTACAATGAGCAGTTCTTC
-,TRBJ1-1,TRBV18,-,CASSPPLRIGANTEAFF,TGTGCCAGCTCACCCCCTTTGAGGATTGGCGCGAACACTGAAGCTTTCTTT
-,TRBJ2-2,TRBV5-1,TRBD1,CASSQQGAGELFF,TGCGCCAGCAGCCAACAGGGGGCCGGGGAGCTGTTTTTT